Presented here are 3 T cell receptor beta chains from one specimen sequenced in a study of vaccination effects on CD4 cells after COVID-19 (dated 2022 in TCRdb). Their target antigens are unknown. To identify antigen-specific CD4+ T cell clonotypes by their expansion, the ViraFEST assay first stimulated PBMC with viral peptide pools and then applied TCR sequencing. After more than 9 days of culture, CD4+ T cells were isolated with the EasySep CD4+ T cell isolation kit. The absence of prior SARS-CoV-2 infection in healthy vaccine recipients was confirmed by negative nucleocapsid antibodies before and after vaccination. The library was produced with the immunoSEQ multiplex PCR assay. TCRdb obtained this table from immuneACCESS and retained in-frame rearrangements with V and J assigned. These tables miss some clones; where compared with another copy, unresolved V genes account for less than half of the shortfall, and the remainder is unexplained. The table for this sample lists roughly 42,000 clones; approximately 80% of them were counted only once. Of the sample, 2.5% to 3% is held by the ten largest clones.

This material consisted of CD4+ T cells from PBMCs cultured with HCoV-NL63 spike peptides, taken before COVID-19 vaccination. This specimen's cell subset or site label, per the study, means: HCoV-NL63 spike overlapping peptide pool stimulation. Receptors originate from a human donor who received a COVID-19 vaccine.

The chain employs TRBV7-2 and TRBJ2-2; 9 positions agree with TRBD1. The CDR3 loop spans 17 amino acids. Germline CDR1 and CDR2: SGHTA and FQGNSA. V shed 5 bases and J 0 bases; nucleotides not matched to a gene: 7. CDR3 nucleotides: TGTGCCAGCAGCCGTTACAGGGGGCCCTCGAACACCGGGGAGCTGTTTTTT. The encoded protein is CASSRYRGPSNTGELFF.

V gene TRBV7-9 combines with J gene TRBJ1-3; weak D call: TRBD1 (5 bases). CDR3 length: 14 residues. Germline lookup yields CDR1 SEHNR and CDR2 FQNEAQ (reference sequence). Trimming left V 0 bases short and J 2 bases short, with 5 bases between. For the CDR3, the DNA is TGTGCCAGCAGCTTAGCAGGGGCTGGAAACACCATATATTTT. This encodes CASSLAGAGNTIYF.

The V call is TRBV5-1, the J call TRBJ2-3; the D is unclear. Germline V lookup: CDR1 SGHRS, CDR2 YFSETQ. The CDR3 is 14 residues long. Trimming shortened V by 0 bases and J by 7 bases, and 12 bases separated the two germline ends. CDR3 loop: CASSLDGFQYTQYF. As DNA, the CDR3 is TGCGCCAGCAGCTTGGATGGATTCCAATATACGCAGTATTTT.